A single sample gave rise to the 9 T cell receptor beta chains below, sequenced in a study of blood T cell repertoires in COVID-19. The repertoire was sequenced with immunoSEQ multiplex PCR; TCRdb's copy has only in-frame clones and lacks some. The sample gives 200,000 to 300,000 clones, roughly nine tenths of which show up once; more than 6% is in the top ten. The sequencing input was peripheral blood. These receptors originate from a man between 60 and 70 years old who had recovered from COVID-19.

This chain uses TRBV29-1 with TRBJ1-4, with a possible D match to TRBD1 (5 bases). Trimming cost V 4 bases and J 4 bases, with 7 bases left between them. The germline CDR1 and CDR2 sequences are SQVTM and ANQGSEA. This CDR3 has 12 amino acids. The CDR3 region has the DNA TGCAGCGTTGCCAGGGATAATGAAAAACTGTTTTTT. This translates into CSVARDNEKLFF.

Only one count was recorded for this clone. The rearrangement joins TRBV21-1 to TRBJ1-5; TRBD1, the table's D call, was not compared with the DNA. TRBV21-1 is tagged as a pseudogene. This CDR3 region has 13 residues. The CDR3 DNA reads as TGTGCCAGCAGCACAGGGGGCAATCAGCCCCAGCATTTT. Translation gives CASSTGGNQPQHF.

The chain combines TRBV19 with TRBJ1-5, with D possibly TRBD1 on 5 matching bases. The CDR3 runs 14 residues. The germline CDR1 and CDR2 sequences are LNHDA and SQIVND (reference sequence). V was shortened by 9 bases and J by 7 bases, with 19 bases between the two germline ends. In DNA, the CDR3 is TGTGCCAGCTACGACGTGGGGCGCGGACAGCCCCAGCATTTT. Translated, it gives CASYDVGRGQPQHF. The full variable domain, completed using reference TRBV19 and TRBJ1-5, is DGGITQSPKYLFRKEGQNVTLSCEQNLNHDAMYWYRQDPGQGLRLIYYSQIVNDFQKGDIAEGYSVSREKKESFPLTVTSAQKNPTAFYLCASYDVGRGQPQHFGDGTRLSIL.

The V gene is TRBV12-3 or TRBV12-4, the J gene TRBJ1-1, with D uncertain. This CDR3 comprises 13 residues. Trimming shortened V by 6 bases and J by 3 bases, and 11 bases separated the two germline ends. Here the CDR3 DNA reads TGTGCCAGCAGGTCTGCCGGGTACACTGAAGCTTTCTTT. Its translation is CASRSAGYTEAFF.

This chain uses TRBV24-1 with TRBJ2-7; TRBD1 matches 7 bases. The germline V gene encodes CDR1 KGHDR and CDR2 SFDVKD. V lost 4 bases to trimming and J lost 7 bases; unmatched junction nucleotides: 21. The CDR3 length is 18 residues. The CDR3, as DNA: TGTGCCACCAGTGAATCGACAGGGACAACTACCCAGCGAGGGGAGCAGTACTTC. Protein product: CATSESTGTTTQRGEQYF.

The chain employs TRBV4-1 and TRBJ2-2, with a tentative D call TRBD2 (6 bases). Germline CDR1 and CDR2: MGHRA and YSYEKL. Between the trimmed V and J ends, which lost 1 base and 7 bases, there was a span of 10 bases. The CDR3 extends over 14 amino acids. The CDR3 here is CASSQASEGGELFF. The CDR3 bases are TGCGCCAGCAGCCAAGCTAGCGAAGGCGGGGAGCTGTTTTTT.

This chain joins TRBV10-3 and TRBJ2-7; D remains ambiguous. Trimming left V 9 bases short and J 4 bases short, with 10 bases between. The CDR3 length is 11 residues. From germline, CDR1 is ENHRY and CDR2 SYGVKD. In nucleotides, the CDR3 is TGTGCCATTGGCCCGGGTTACGAGCAGTACGTC. This sequence encodes CAIGPGYEQYV.

This chain links TRBV3-1 (or the pseudogene TRBV3-2) with TRBJ1-2; 10 positions match TRBD1. V trimming: 4 bases; J trimming: 7 bases; junction bases outside the gene matches: 6. The germline V gene encodes CDR1 LGHDT and CDR2 YNNKEL (reference sequence). The CDR3 totals 14 residues. CDR3 sequence: CASSPTGGGVGYTF. In DNA, the CDR3 is TGTGCCAGCAGCCCGACAGGGGGCGGCGTTGGCTACACCTTC.

This clone was detected a few times. The chain carries TRBV9 and TRBJ2-7; D is possibly TRBD2 (7 bases). The CDR3 length is 16 residues. Per the germline V gene, CDR1 is SGDLS and CDR2 is YYNGEE. Trimming took off 0 bases at V and 0 bases at J, with 13 bases between the two ends. CDR3 loop: CASSVDGGPTSYEQYF. The CDR3, as DNA: TGTGCCAGCAGCGTAGACGGGGGGCCCACCTCCTACGAGCAGTACTTC. The entire variable domain, with the rest obtained from reference TRBV9 and TRBJ2-7, is as follows: DSGVTQTPKHLITATGQRVTLRCSPRSGDLSVYWYQQSLDQGLQFLIQYYNGEERAKGNILERFSAQQFPDLHSELNLSSLELGDSALYFCASSVDGGPTSYEQYFGPGTRLTVT.